The rows below give T cell receptor beta chains drawn from one sample of a study of control samples from healthy donors and cancer patients. The protocol was immunoSEQ multiplex PCR, while the TCRdb copy is restricted to in-frame clones and leaves out a portion. The data hold 160,000 or so clones, with 96% observed a single time. The material sequenced was blood. These receptors were obtained from a woman in her twenties or thirties in good health. Each CDR3 is given without its conserved first and last residue. D genes are given only for firm matches.

j_call d_call v_call cdr3_aa
TRBJ2-7 TRBD2 TRBV23-1 ASSQCWLGPGGGPRYEQY
TRBJ1-1 . TRBV5-8 ASSLAGAGTEAF
TRBJ2-2 . TRBV30 AWSPRRGGYTGELF
TRBJ1-2 . TRBV2 ASTIDGFGYT
TRBJ2-3 . TRBV11-2 ASSPRPIYTQY
TRBJ2-1 . TRBV7-3 ASSLGVRDEQF
TRBJ1-1 . TRBV6-1 ASSEREVAF
TRBJ2-1 . TRBV5-1 ASSLGGGGTVKNEQF
TRBJ2-2 TRBD2 TRBV11-3 ASSLGGAGELF
TRBJ2-2 . TRBV21-1 ASSKPGQGQHTGELF
TRBJ1-2 . TRBV30 AWRDSRVYGYT
TRBJ2-2 . TRBV27 ASSPGANTGELF
TRBJ1-1 TRBD1 TRBV3-1/TRBV3-2 ASSQASSSGGRLNTEAF
TRBJ1-2 . TRBV14 ASSQFGQIYGYT
TRBJ1-5 TRBD1 TRBV10-3 AISPDRDQPQH
TRBJ2-1 . TRBV2 ASSEGASSYNEQF
TRBJ1-5 . TRBV5-8 ASSLGGYSNQPQH
TRBJ2-1 TRBD2 TRBV24-1 ATSEVAGIYNEQF
TRBJ2-5 TRBD2 TRBV7-9 ASSFRTSGRSETQY
TRBJ1-1 . TRBV7-9 ASSLVRVNTEAF
TRBJ2-7 . TRBV11-2 ASSLGGRALGEQY
TRBJ2-7 TRBD2 TRBV10-1 ASATPGREITYEQY
TRBJ2-7 . TRBV10-1 ASSDSYEQY
TRBJ2-7 . TRBV10-2 ASSDSFDEQY
TRBJ1-1 . TRBV10-1 ASSSGSGEAF
TRBJ1-1 . TRBV7-8 ASSPRRRGDGPMNTEAF
TRBJ1-3 . TRBV7-8 ASSLWGFSGNTIY
TRBJ1-1 . TRBV10-2 ASSESQGMNTEAF
TRBJ2-1 TRBD2 TRBV27 ASRLFGLAGTSAGPTAANEQF
TRBJ2-6 TRBD2 TRBV13 ASSLWAGVSGANVLT
TRBJ2-7 . TRBV4-1 ASSQEELWEQY
TRBJ2-2 TRBD2 TRBV6-6 ASSRVGTSGTGELF
TRBJ1-6 TRBD1 TRBV7-8 ASSPRTGVMYYSPLH
TRBJ1-3 . TRBV6-1 ASSDRIAGNTIY
TRBJ1-1 . TRBV11-2 ASSTTGNTEAF
TRBJ1-6 . TRBV30 AWRFDDNSPLH
TRBJ2-7 . TRBV28 ATNGDGYEQY
TRBJ2-3 . TRBV3-1/TRBV3-2 ASSQEPGKTDTQY
TRBJ2-2 . TRBV9 ASSVVSGELF
TRBJ2-5 . TRBV28 ASSRGSGTQTQY
TRBJ1-6 . TRBV28 ASRRGDSTINSPLH
TRBJ1-1 TRBD1 TRBV19 ASSMLAGGMNTEAF
TRBJ1-2 TRBD1 TRBV27 ASRLSGGGWDYGYT
TRBJ1-4 . TRBV19 ASTTSGGTNEKLF
TRBJ1-6 . TRBV28 ASSYNRDGYNSPLH
TRBJ1-1 TRBD1 TRBV6-6 ASSYSDRGLNTEAF
TRBJ2-1 . TRBV24-1 ATSLAGSYNEQF
TRBJ1-2 . TRBV19 ASSIMGSALGYT
TRBJ1-2 TRBD1 TRBV13 ASSPGQVNYGYT
TRBJ2-1 TRBD2 TRBV7-9 ASSQKQGLAGAHEQF
TRBJ2-5 TRBD1 TRBV28 ASSQTGESETQY
TRBJ1-5 . TRBV28 ASSFGGGGRQPQH